The 30 T cell receptor beta chains below come from one sample, sequenced in a study of CD8 T cell repertoires and HIV-1 epitope variants. Measured with immunoSEQ multiplex PCR; TCRdb has only the in-frame clones, and not every one. Found here are 95,000 or so clones, 70% to 75% of them singletons; the top ten hold 20% to 30%. The sequencing sample was made of uncultured baseline CD8+ T cells from peripheral blood mononuclear cells (PBMCs). The receptors were gathered from a male donor with HIV.

J is TRBJ1-2 and V is TRBV4-3, with D tentatively TRBD1 (6 bases). V lost 4 bases and J lost 8, with 23 bases in between. CDR1 LGHNA and CDR2 YSLEER come from the germline V gene. The CDR3 length is 16 residues. The CDR3 spells CASSLSNTGKFFGYTF. The CDR3 nucleotides are TGCGCCAGCAGCCTCTCTAATACAGGGAAGTTTTTCGGCTACACCTTC.

The genes are TRBV7-6 and TRBJ2-1; the match to TRBD1 covers 11 bases. Germline V gives CDR1 SGHVS, CDR2 FNYEAQ. This CDR3 region has 17 residues. V lost 5 bases and J lost 8; bases outside the gene matches: 14. CDR3: CASSKRAGTGGTDEQFF. In DNA, the CDR3 is TGTGCCAGCAGCAAACGAGCCGGGACAGGGGGTACGGATGAGCAGTTCTTC.

This chain joins TRBV7-2 and TRBJ2-7; no clear D gene. The CDR3 has 12 residues. Trimming removed 1 base from V and 9 bases from J, with 10 bases in between. CDR1 is SGHTA and CDR2 is FQGNSA in the germline V gene. CDR3 in amino acids: CASSLEASGQYF. CDR3 nucleotide sequence: TGTGCCAGCAGCTTAGAGGCCAGTGGGCAGTACTTC.

The CDR3 protein is CASSHDRGLKPQHF. The CDR3 DNA sequence: TGTGCCAGCAGCCATGACAGGGGGCTTAAGCCCCAGCATTTT. V usage is TRBV6-1 and J usage is TRBJ1-5, with 10 bases identical to TRBD1. Germline V lookup: CDR1 MNHNS, CDR2 SASEGT. The V and J ends lost 6 bases and 8 bases, in that order; junction bases with no gene match: 7. The CDR3 is 14 residues long.

This clone was counted many times. This chain links TRBV28 with TRBJ1-6; 7 bases map to TRBD1. V was pared by 6 bases and J by 9 bases, with 11 bases of the junction left unmatched. The CDR3 runs 15 residues. The V gene's germline CDR1 is MDHEN and CDR2 SYDVKM. The CDR3, as DNA: TGTGCCAGCAGCCGTCAACAGGGGAACGGTTCACCCCTCCACTTT. Translation gives CASSRQQGNGSPLHF. The entire variable domain, with the rest obtained from reference TRBV28 and TRBJ1-6, is as follows: DVKVTQSSRYLVKRTGEKVFLECVQDMDHENMFWYRQDPGLGLRLIYFSYDVKMKEKGDIPEGYSVSREKKERFSLILESASTNQTSMYLCASSRQQGNGSPLHFGNGTRLTVT.

This clone turned up a few times. The rearrangement uses TRBV10-2 and TRBJ2-7; D is uncertain. This CDR3 contains 13 residues. Germline V lookup: CDR1 WSHSY, CDR2 SAAADI. V lost 3 bases, J lost 0 bases, and 6 bases lay in between. CDR3 residues: CASSEGYSYEQYF. The CDR3 nucleotides read TGCGCCAGCAGTGAAGGGTACTCCTACGAGCAGTACTTC.

The chain carries TRBV5-1 and TRBJ2-7; 10 nucleotides match TRBD2. The ends lost 2 bases at V and 4 bases at J; junction bases unmatched: 6. This CDR3 is built from 15 residues. Per germline, CDR1 SGHRS and CDR2 YFSETQ. CDR3 nucleotide sequence: TGCGCCAGCAGCTTACAAGCGGGGGGGCCTTACGAGCAGTACTTC. It encodes CASSLQAGGPYEQYF.

V gene TRBV11-3 combines with J gene TRBJ2-5, with 9 bases lining up with TRBD1. The CDR3 consists of 14 residues. CDR1 is SGHNT and CDR2 is YENEEA in the germline V gene. Unmatched junction bases numbered 4, after V lost 3 bases and J lost 5 bases. CDR3 in DNA: TGTGCCAGCAGCTTGGGACAGGGACGCGAGACCCAGTACTTC. It translates to CASSLGQGRETQYF.

The gene calls are TRBV28 and TRBJ1-5; D possibly corresponds to TRBD1 (6 bases). This CDR3 is built from 16 residues. Trimming cost V 9 bases and J 0 bases, with 18 bases left between them. CDR1 is MDHEN, CDR2 SYDVKM, per germline. This CDR3 reads CASTGGRGYSNQPQHF. The CDR3 region has the DNA TGTGCCAGTACGGGGGGCAGGGGTTATAGCAATCAGCCCCAGCATTTT. Together with reference TRBV28 and TRBJ1-5, the CDR3 gives the full variable domain: DVKVTQSSRYLVKRTGEKVFLECVQDMDHENMFWYRQDPGLGLRLIYFSYDVKMKEKGDIPEGYSVSREKKERFSLILESASTNQTSMYLCASTGGRGYSNQPQHFGDGTRLSIL.

The chain uses TRBV19 and TRBJ2-7; D gene uncertain. Germline V gene data show CDR1 as LNHDA and CDR2 as SQIVND (reference sequence). The CDR3 has 12 residues. V was shortened by 6 bases and J by 8 bases, with 14 bases between the two germline ends. CDR3 protein: CASSPNMGKQYF. CDR3 DNA: TGTGCCAGTAGCCCGAATATGGGGAAGCAGTACTTC. Full variable domain (outside the CDR3, taken from reference TRBV19 and TRBJ2-7): DGGITQSPKYLFRKEGQNVTLSCEQNLNHDAMYWYRQDPGQGLRLIYYSQIVNDFQKGDIAEGYSVSREKKESFPLTVTSAQKNPTAFYLCASSPNMGKQYFGPGTRLTVT.

This clone was detected a few times. The chain carries TRBV28 and TRBJ2-7; possibly TRBD1 for D (6 bases). The V end was cut by 2 bases, the J end by 3 bases, with 11 bases between. Germline V gene lookup returns CDR1 MDHEN and CDR2 SYDVKM. The CDR3 loop spans 14 amino acids. CDR3 nucleotide sequence: TGTGCCAGCAGTTTAAACAGGGCTAACTACGAGCAGTACTTC. This translates into CASSLNRANYEQYF. Full variable domain (rest looked up from reference TRBV28 and TRBJ2-7): DVKVTQSSRYLVKRTGEKVFLECVQDMDHENMFWYRQDPGLGLRLIYFSYDVKMKEKGDIPEGYSVSREKKERFSLILESASTNQTSMYLCASSLNRANYEQYFGPGTRLTVT.

This clone has only one observation. The J gene is TRBJ1-4, the V gene TRBV10-3; D possibly corresponds to TRBD1 (6 bases). This CDR3 has 12 amino acids. Between the trimmed V and J ends, which lost 9 bases and 8 bases, there was a span of 13 bases. Germline CDR1 and CDR2: ENHRY and SYGVKD. The CDR3 region has the DNA TGTGCCATTTCGACAGGTTCCGAAAAACTGTTTTTT. Residues: CAISTGSEKLFF.

This clone was seen just once. The V call is TRBV27, the J call TRBJ1-5; maybe TRBD1 (5 bases). The germline V and J ends were trimmed by 5 bases and 0 bases, with 23 bases remaining between them. CDR1 and CDR2 from the germline V gene are MNHEY and SMNVEV (reference sequence). The CDR3 length is 19 residues. The CDR3 here is CASSVNSAGGGYSNQPQHF. As DNA, the CDR3 is TGTGCCAGCAGTGTGAACTCCGCGGGGGGAGGCTATAGCAATCAGCCCCAGCATTTT.

The CDR3 DNA reads as TGTGCCAGCAGCTTAGATCGGTCTCGCTACGAGCAGTACTTC. Its protein product is CASSLDRSRYEQYF. The chain joins TRBV7-9 to TRBJ2-7; D remains unclear. Germline V gene sequence: CDR1 SEHNR, CDR2 FQNEAQ (reference sequence). The CDR3 is 14 residues long. V shed 1 base and J shed 3 bases, with 10 bases lying between them.

This clone was detected only a few times. CDR3 DNA: TGTGCCAGCAGTTATGTCCTATACAATGAGCAGTTCTTC. As protein: CASSYVLYNEQFF. The chain recombines TRBV28 with TRBJ2-1; D is unresolved. The length of the CDR3 is 13 residues. V was shortened by 4 bases and J by 4 bases, with 8 bases between the two germline ends. CDR1 and CDR2 from the germline V gene are MDHEN and SYDVKM.

The chain has TRBV19 and TRBJ1-3; unclear D gene. From germline, CDR1 is LNHDA and CDR2 SQIVND (reference sequence). CDR3 length: 15 amino acids. With 9 bases removed from V and 0 bases from J, the gap between germline ends came to 15 bases. The CDR3, as DNA: TGTGCCAGCATCGACCCCGCGATCTCTGGAAACACCATATATTTT. Amino acids: CASIDPAISGNTIYF.

The CDR3 loop is CASSGVQGALDTQYF. The CDR3 region has the DNA TGTGCCAGCAGTGGCGTGCAGGGGGCGCTGGATACGCAGTATTTT. The chain combines TRBV6-1 with TRBJ2-3, with TRBD1 matching 8 bases. In germline, CDR1 is MNHNS, CDR2 SASEGT. This CDR3 spans 15 amino acids. V lost 4 bases to trimming and J lost 6 bases; unmatched junction nucleotides: 9.

The chain employs TRBV27 and TRBJ2-5; the D gene is possibly TRBD2 (5 bases). This CDR3 is 14 amino acids long. Germline CDR1 is MNHEY and CDR2 is SMNVEV (reference sequence). Trimming took 8 bases from V and 2 from J, leaving 15 bases between them. This chain's CDR3 is CASSPFGVQETQYF. Written as DNA, the CDR3 is TGTGCCAGCTCCCCCTTCGGGGTTCAAGAGACCCAGTACTTC.

The J gene is TRBJ1-2, the V gene TRBV4-3; D gene uncertain. Germline assignment: CDR1 LGHNA and CDR2 YSLEER. CDR3 length: 15 amino acids. V shed 0 bases and J shed 1 base, with 9 bases lying between them. This CDR3 reads CASSQDMSSNYGYTF. The CDR3 DNA reads as TGCGCCAGCAGCCAAGATATGAGCAGTAACTATGGCTACACCTTC.

The gene calls are TRBV27 and TRBJ1-4; D might be TRBD1 (5 bases). Germline assignment: CDR1 MNHEY and CDR2 SMNVEV (reference sequence). Trimming shortened V by 8 bases and J by 7 bases, and 14 bases separated the two germline ends. The CDR3 is made up of 13 amino acids. DNA of the CDR3: TGTGCCAGCGGCCGGGAGGGGAGTGAAAAACTGTTTTTT. It specifies CASGREGSEKLFF.

About this clone: Other DNA sequences within the sample encode an identical CDR3. The chain joins TRBV19 to TRBJ2-7; 7 nucleotides line up with TRBD1. The CDR3 covers 12 residues. The germline gives CDR1 LNHDA, CDR2 SQIVND (reference sequence). Losses at the gene ends were 6 bases for V and 4 bases for J; bases not matched to a gene: 3. The CDR3 DNA sequence: TGTGCCAGTAGCCGACAGGGATACGAGCAGTACTTC. This encodes CASSRQGYEQYF. Together with reference TRBV19 and TRBJ2-7, the CDR3 gives the full variable domain: DGGITQSPKYLFRKEGQNVTLSCEQNLNHDAMYWYRQDPGQGLRLIYYSQIVNDFQKGDIAEGYSVSREKKESFPLTVTSAQKNPTAFYLCASSRQGYEQYFGPGTRLTVT.

This chain connects TRBV6-5 to TRBJ2-5, with 7 bases identical to TRBD2. Trimming took 5 bases from V and 4 from J; bases not matched to a gene: 7. The CDR3 spans 14 residues. The V gene's germline CDR1 is MNHEY and CDR2 SVGAGI. CDR3 in amino acids: CASSPWTRGETQYF. In DNA, the CDR3 is TGTGCCAGCAGTCCCTGGACTAGAGGAGAGACCCAGTACTTC.

This chain connects TRBV7-2 to TRBJ2-1, with TRBD2 matching 10 bases. Germline CDR1 and CDR2: SGHTA and FQGNSA. The CDR3 contains 15 residues. Trimming removed 2 bases from V and 3 bases from J; junction bases left unmatched: 1. Written as DNA, the CDR3 is TGTGCCAGCAGCTTAAGCGGGAGGGACTACAATGAGCAGTTCTTC. Translated: CASSLSGRDYNEQFF.

This sequence joins TRBV2 and TRBJ2-7; no clear D. In germline, CDR1 is SNHLY, CDR2 FYNNEI. Between the trimmed V and J ends, which lost 2 bases and 2 bases, there was a span of 7 bases. This CDR3 spans 13 amino acids. The CDR3: CASSEWGAYEQYF. The CDR3 DNA reads as TGTGCCAGCAGTGAATGGGGTGCCTACGAGCAGTACTTC.

J is TRBJ2-7 and V is TRBV7-6, with D unclear. Germline loops: CDR1 SGHVS, CDR2 FNYEAQ. Trimming removed 5 bases from V and 1 base from J, with 9 bases in between. The CDR3 consists of 13 residues. The DNA for the CDR3 is TGTGCCAGCAGCCCCTCCGAATCCTACGAGCAGTACTTC. Translation: CASSPSESYEQYF.

This clone was seen a handful of times. The chain recombines TRBV27 with TRBJ1-2; no clear D gene. The CDR3 length is 16 residues. V was cut by 4 bases and J by 4 bases, with 19 bases left in between. The V gene's germline CDR1 is MNHEY and CDR2 SMNVEV (reference sequence). The CDR3 spells CASSSSTSTTLYGYTF. CDR3 nucleotides: TGTGCCAGCAGTTCCTCCACTTCGACAACTCTCTATGGCTACACCTTC.

This chain connects TRBV6-5 to TRBJ1-1; D not certain. V was pared by 8 bases and J by 6 bases, with 13 bases between. This CDR3 contains 12 residues. CDR1 MNHEY and CDR2 SVGAGI come from the germline V gene. As DNA, the CDR3 is TGTGCCAGCTTCCAACGGGCTGCTGAAGCTTTCTTT. Its translation: CASFQRAAEAFF.

The V call is TRBV6-1, the J call TRBJ1-6; D is unresolved. Germline V CDR1 and CDR2: MNHNS, SASEGT. The ends were cut back, 6 bases at V and 3 bases at J, with 6 bases in the middle. This CDR3 spans 13 amino acids. The CDR3 reads CASRSDYNSPLHF. As DNA, the CDR3 is TGTGCCAGCAGAAGTGACTATAATTCACCCCTCCACTTT.

The chain links TRBV7-9 to TRBJ1-1; D remains ambiguous. CDR1 and CDR2 (germline): SEHNR, FQNEAQ (reference sequence). CDR3 size: 16 residues. V lost 0 bases, J lost 4 bases, and 15 bases lay in between. The CDR3 is CASSLALRHQGTEAFF. The CDR3 nucleotides read TGTGCCAGCAGCTTAGCGTTAAGACATCAAGGCACTGAAGCTTTCTTT.

V is TRBV30 and J is TRBJ1-5; D ambiguous. CDR3 length equals 14 residues. Per germline, CDR1 GTSNPN and CDR2 SVGIG (reference sequence). Trimming took off 2 bases at V and 3 bases at J, with 11 bases between the two ends. The CDR3 nucleotides are TGTGCCTGGAGTCCCGGGGAGTACAATCAGCCCCAGCATTTT. Its protein is CAWSPGEYNQPQHF.